This paragraph reports one T cell receptor (beta chain). From the germline J gene comes the end of the CDR3, since the read stops 3 residues before it. This record belongs to a study of T cells in women clearing cervical HPV infection. V dropped 6 bases and J dropped 2; count of bases not matched to a gene: 9. The V gene's germline CDR1 is DFQATT and CDR2 SNEGSKA (reference sequence). The CDR3 length is 16 residues. Sequencing was performed with immunoSEQ multiplex PCR; in TCRdb, only in-frame clones are kept and a portion is missing. This sample's table has approximately 15,000 clones. The sequencing sample was made of blood buffy coat. The rearrangement links TRBV20-1 to TRBJ2-5; 13 bases align to TRBD2. This TCR came from a woman aged 18 to 75 with a cervical HPV16 infection that either progressed to CIN3+ or cleared (not recorded which). CDR3 protein: CSARTSGGNLQETQYF. The sequenced part of the CDR3 DNA is TGCAGTGCCCGGACTAGCGGGGGAAACTTACAAGAGACC.